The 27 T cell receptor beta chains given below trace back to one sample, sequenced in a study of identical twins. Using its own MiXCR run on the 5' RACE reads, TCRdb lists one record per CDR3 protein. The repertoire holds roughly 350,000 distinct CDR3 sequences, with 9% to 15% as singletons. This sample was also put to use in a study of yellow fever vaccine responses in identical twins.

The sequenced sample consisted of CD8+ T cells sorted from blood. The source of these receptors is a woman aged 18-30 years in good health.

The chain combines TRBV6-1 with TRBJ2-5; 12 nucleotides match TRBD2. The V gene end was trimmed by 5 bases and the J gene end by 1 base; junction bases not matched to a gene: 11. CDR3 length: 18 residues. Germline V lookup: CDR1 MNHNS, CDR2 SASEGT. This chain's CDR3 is CASSPSAGTSGLQETQYF. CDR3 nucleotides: TGTGCCAGCAGTCCTAGCGCCGGGACTAGCGGGCTCCAAGAGACCCAGTACTTC.

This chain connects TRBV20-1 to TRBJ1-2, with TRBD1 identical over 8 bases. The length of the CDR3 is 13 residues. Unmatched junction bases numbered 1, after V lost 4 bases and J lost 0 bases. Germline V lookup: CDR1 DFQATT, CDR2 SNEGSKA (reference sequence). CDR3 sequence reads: CSAKDRANYGYTF. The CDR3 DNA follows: TGCAGTGCTAAGGACAGGGCTAACTATGGCTACACCTTC.

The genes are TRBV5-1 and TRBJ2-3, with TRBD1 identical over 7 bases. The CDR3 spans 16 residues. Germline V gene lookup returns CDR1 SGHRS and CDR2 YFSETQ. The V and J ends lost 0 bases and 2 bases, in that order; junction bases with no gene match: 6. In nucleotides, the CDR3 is TGCGCCAGCAGCTTGGACCGGGACAGCTCCACAGATACGCAGTATTTT. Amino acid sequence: CASSLDRDSSTDTQYF.

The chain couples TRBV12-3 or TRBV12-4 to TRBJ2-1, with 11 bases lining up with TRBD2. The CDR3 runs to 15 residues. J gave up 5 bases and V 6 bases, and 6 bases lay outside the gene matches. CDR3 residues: CASRLLAGADNEQFF. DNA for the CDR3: TGTGCCAGCAGGCTACTAGCGGGGGCGGACAATGAGCAGTTCTTC.

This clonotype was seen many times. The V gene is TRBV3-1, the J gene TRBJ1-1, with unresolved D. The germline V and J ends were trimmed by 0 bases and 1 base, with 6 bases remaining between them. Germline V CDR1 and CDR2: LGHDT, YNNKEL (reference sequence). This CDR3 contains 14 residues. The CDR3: CASSQDLRNTEAFF. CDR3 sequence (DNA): TGTGCCAGCAGCCAAGATCTGAGGAACACTGAAGCTTTCTTT.

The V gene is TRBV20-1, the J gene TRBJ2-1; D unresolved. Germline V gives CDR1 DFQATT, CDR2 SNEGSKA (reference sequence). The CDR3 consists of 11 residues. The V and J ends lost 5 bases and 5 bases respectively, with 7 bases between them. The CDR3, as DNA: TGCAGTGCTTACTTAAACAATGAGCAGTTCTTC. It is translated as CSAYLNNEQFF.

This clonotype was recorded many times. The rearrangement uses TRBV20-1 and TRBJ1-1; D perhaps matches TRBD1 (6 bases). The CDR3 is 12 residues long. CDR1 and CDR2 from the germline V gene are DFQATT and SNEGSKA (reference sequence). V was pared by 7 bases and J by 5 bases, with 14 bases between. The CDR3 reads CSVVQGQTEAFF. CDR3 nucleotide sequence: TGCAGTGTAGTACAGGGACAAACTGAAGCTTTCTTT.

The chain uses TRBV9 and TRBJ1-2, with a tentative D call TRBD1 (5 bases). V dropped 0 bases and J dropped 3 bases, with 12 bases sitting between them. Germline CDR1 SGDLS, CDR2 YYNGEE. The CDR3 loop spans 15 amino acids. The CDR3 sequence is CASSVEGTEHYGYTF. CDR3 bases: TGTGCCAGCAGCGTAGAGGGGACGGAACACTATGGCTACACCTTC.

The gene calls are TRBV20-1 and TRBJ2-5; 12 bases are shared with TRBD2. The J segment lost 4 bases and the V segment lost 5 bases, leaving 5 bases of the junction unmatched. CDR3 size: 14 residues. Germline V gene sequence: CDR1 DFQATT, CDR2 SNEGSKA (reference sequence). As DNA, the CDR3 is TGCAGTGCTTGGACTAGCGGGAAAGGAGAGACCCAGTACTTC. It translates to CSAWTSGKGETQYF.

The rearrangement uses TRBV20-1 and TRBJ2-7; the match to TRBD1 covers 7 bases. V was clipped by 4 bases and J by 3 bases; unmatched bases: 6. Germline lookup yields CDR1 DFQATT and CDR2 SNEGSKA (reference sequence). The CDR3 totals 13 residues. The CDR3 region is CSANDRDLYEQYF. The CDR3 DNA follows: TGCAGTGCTAATGACAGGGACCTCTACGAGCAGTACTTC.

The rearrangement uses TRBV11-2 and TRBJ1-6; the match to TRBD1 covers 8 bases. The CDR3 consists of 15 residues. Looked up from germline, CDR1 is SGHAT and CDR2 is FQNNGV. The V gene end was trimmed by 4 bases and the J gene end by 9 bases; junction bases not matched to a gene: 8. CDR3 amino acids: CASSWADRGGSPLHF. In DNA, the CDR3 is TGTGCCAGCAGCTGGGCCGACAGGGGCGGTTCACCCCTCCACTTT.

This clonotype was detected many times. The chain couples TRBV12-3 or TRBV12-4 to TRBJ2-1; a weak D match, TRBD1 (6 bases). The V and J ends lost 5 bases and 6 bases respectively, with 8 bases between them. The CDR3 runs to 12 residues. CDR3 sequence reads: CASSKGGNEQFF. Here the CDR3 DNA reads TGTGCCAGCAGTAAAGGGGGCAATGAGCAGTTCTTC.

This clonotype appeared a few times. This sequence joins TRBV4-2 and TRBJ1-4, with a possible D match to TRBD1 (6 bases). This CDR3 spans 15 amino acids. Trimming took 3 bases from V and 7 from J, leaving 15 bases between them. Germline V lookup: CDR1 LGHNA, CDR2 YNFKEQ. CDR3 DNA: TGTGCCAGCAGCCAGCTACAGGGAGGTAGTGAAAAACTGTTTTTT. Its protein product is CASSQLQGGSEKLFF.

This chain's CDR3 is CASSGSGHYNEQFF. DNA of the CDR3: TGTGCCAGCAGTGGTAGCGGGCACTACAATGAGCAGTTCTTC. The chain couples TRBV9 to TRBJ2-1; 7 bases are shared with TRBD2. V lost 5 bases to trimming and J lost 3 bases; unmatched junction nucleotides: 5. The CDR3 runs 14 residues. Germline V gene data show CDR1 as SGDLS and CDR2 as YYNGEE.

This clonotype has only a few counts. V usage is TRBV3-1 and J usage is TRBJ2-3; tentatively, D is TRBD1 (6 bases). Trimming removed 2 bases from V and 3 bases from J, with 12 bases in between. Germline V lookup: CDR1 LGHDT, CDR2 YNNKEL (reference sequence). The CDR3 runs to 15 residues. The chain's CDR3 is CASSQNPGTTDTQYF. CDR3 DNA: TGTGCCAGCAGCCAAAACCCCGGGACAACAGATACGCAGTATTTT.

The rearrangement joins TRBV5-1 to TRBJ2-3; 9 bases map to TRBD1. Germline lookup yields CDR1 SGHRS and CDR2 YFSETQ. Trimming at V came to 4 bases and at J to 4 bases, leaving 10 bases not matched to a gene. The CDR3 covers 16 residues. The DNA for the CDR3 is TGCGCCAGCAGCCCGACCGGGACAGGGAGGGCAGATACGCAGTATTTT. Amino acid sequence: CASSPTGTGRADTQYF.

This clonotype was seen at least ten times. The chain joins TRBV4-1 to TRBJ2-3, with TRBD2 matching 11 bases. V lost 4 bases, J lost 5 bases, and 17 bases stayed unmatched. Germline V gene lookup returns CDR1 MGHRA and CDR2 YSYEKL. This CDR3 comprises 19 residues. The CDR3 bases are TGCGCCAGCAGCCCACACCCGATACTAGCGGGGGCCGAACAAGATACGCAGTATTTT. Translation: CASSPHPILAGAEQDTQYF.

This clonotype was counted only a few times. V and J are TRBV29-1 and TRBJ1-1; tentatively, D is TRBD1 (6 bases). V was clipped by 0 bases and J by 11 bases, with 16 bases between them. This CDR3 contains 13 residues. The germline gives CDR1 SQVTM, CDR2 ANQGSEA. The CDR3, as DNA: TGCAGCGTTGAAGAAAATTCGGGGGGCCCGGCTTTCTTT. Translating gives CSVEENSGGPAFF.

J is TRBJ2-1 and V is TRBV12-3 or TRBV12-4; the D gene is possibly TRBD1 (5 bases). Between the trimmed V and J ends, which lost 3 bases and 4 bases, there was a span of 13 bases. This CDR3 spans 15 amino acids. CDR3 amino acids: CASSLEQGHYNEQFF. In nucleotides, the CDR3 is TGTGCCAGCAGTTTGGAGCAGGGCCATTACAATGAGCAGTTCTTC.

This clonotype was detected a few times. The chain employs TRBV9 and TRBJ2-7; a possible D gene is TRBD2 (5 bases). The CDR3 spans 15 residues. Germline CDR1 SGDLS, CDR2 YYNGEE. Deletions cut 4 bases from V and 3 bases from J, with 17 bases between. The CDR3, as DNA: TGTGCCAGCAGCAACGGGAAGGCAGTGAGCTACGAGCAGTACTTC. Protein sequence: CASSNGKAVSYEQYF.

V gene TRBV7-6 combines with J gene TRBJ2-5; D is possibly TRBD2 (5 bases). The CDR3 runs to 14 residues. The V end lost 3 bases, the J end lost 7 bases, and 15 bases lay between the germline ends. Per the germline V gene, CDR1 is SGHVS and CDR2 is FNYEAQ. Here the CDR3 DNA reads TGTGCCAGCAGCTTTACGGGCCCCGAGGGGACCCAGTACTTC. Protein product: CASSFTGPEGTQYF. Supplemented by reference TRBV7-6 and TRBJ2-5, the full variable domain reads GAGVSQSPRYKVTKRGQDVALRCDPISGHVSLYWYRQALGQGPEFLTYFNYEAQQDKSGLPNDRFSAERPEGSISTLTIQRTEQRDSAMYRCASSFTGPEGTQYFGPGTRLLVL.

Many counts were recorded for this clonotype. Here the CDR3 DNA reads TGTGCCAGCAGTTCCCTAACCCGACTAGCGGGAGGGGACAATGAGCAGTTCTTC. As protein: CASSSLTRLAGGDNEQFF. The gene calls are TRBV28 and TRBJ2-1, with 14 bases fitting TRBD2. Germline V CDR1 and CDR2: MDHEN, SYDVKM. The CDR3 has 18 amino acids. Losses at the gene ends were 4 bases for V and 5 bases for J; bases not matched to a gene: 10.

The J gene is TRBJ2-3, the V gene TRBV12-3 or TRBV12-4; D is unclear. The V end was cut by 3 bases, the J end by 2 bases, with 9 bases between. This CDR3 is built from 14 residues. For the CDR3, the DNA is TGTGCCAGCAGTTTTTCCTGGGTCACAGATACGCAGTATTTT. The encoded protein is CASSFSWVTDTQYF.

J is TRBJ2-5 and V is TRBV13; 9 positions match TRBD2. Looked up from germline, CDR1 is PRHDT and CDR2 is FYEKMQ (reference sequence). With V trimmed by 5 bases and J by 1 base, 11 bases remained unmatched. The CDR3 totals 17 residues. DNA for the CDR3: TGTGCCAGCAGCAATAGCTGGTTAGCGGGGGCCCAAGAGACCCAGTACTTC. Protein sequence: CASSNSWLAGAQETQYF.

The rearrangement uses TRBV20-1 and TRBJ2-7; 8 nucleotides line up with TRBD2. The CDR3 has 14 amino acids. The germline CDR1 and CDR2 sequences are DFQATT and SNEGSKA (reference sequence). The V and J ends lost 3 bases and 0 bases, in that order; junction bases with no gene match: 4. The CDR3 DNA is TGCAGTGCTAGTTCCGGGACTAGCTCCTACGAGCAGTACTTC. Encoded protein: CSASSGTSSYEQYF.

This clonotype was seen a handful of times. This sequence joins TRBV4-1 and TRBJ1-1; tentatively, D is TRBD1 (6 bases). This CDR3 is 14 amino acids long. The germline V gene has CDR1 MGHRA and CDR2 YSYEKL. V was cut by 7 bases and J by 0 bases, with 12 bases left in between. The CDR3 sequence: CASKPGGLNTEAFF. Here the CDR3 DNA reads TGCGCCAGCAAGCCCGGGGGCCTGAACACTGAAGCTTTCTTT.

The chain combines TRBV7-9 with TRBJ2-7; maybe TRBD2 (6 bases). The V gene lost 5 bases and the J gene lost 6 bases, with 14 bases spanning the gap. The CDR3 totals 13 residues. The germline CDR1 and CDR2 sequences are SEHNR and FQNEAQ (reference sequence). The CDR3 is CASSLGPRGEQYV. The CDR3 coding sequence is TGTGCCAGCAGCCTGGGGCCGCGGGGCGAGCAGTACGTC.